This TCR beta chain appears in the sequencing data of a study of blood T cell repertoires in COVID-19. Study context: The origin of the acute and convalescent COVID-19 samples was the United States, Italy and Spain. PBMCs, B-cell-depleted T cells, or T cells provided the cDNA or gDNA that made up the material.

The CDR3 consists of 14 residues. CDR1 is MNHNY and CDR2 is SVGAGI in the germline V gene (reference sequence). With 6 bases removed from V and 0 bases from J, the gap between germline ends came to 12 bases. In the original workflow: Amplification of reference gene primers provided the estimated nucleated cell counts. Generated by immunoSEQ multiplex PCR, the TCRdb table keeps only in-frame clones and is missing some. D and trimming were read from the DNA, whereas the V and J calls and clone size are those reported in that table. The table has 75,000 to 90,000 clones, approximately 85% seen once. The chain couples TRBV6-6 to TRBJ2-7; D ambiguous. The sequenced sample consisted of peripheral blood. This sequence originates from a man aged 50 to 60 with active COVID-19. The CDR3 protein is CASSFTRNSYEQYF. The CDR3 DNA is TGTGCCAGCAGCTTCACACGTAACTCCTACGAGCAGTACTTC.